The clone carrying this T cell receptor (beta chain) was detected a few times. This CDR3 has 15 residues. Trimming removed 3 bases at V and 5 bases at J, with 17 bases between. The germline gives CDR1 SGDLS, CDR2 YYNGEE. TCRdb's copy holds only in-frame clones and misses some; the assay was immunoSEQ multiplex PCR. Of 50,000 to 65,000 clones in the sample, 90% were seen once. This entry belongs to a study of T cell changes during pregnancy in multiple sclerosis. The V gene is TRBV9, the J gene TRBJ1-1; possibly TRBD1 for D (6 bases). The receptor's source is a female donor with multiple sclerosis, enrolled in a pregnancy study. The sample consisted of CD8+ T cells from peripheral blood mononuclear cells, taken before pregnancy. CDR3 amino acids: CASSGSGVVGTEAFF. DNA for the CDR3: TGTGCCAGCAGCGGCTCAGGGGTTGTTGGGACTGAAGCTTTCTTT.